The T cell receptor (beta chain) under discussion was sequenced for a study of post-analysis software for immune sequencing data. Across the study: Both relapsing-remitting and secondary progressive multiple sclerosis featured among the disease courses, as did progressive-relapsing multiple sclerosis. Study-wide findings and caveats: A few TRBV segments occurring more often in patients than controls included TRBV5-6, TRBV5-1 and TRBV20-1. The F measure placed samples prepared in the same batch into strongly shared clusters. Normalized Chao1 diversity was significantly reduced in patients versus controls.

Germline-derived CDR1 and CDR2 are SEHNR and FQNEAQ (reference sequence). V was trimmed by 1 base and J by 3 bases, leaving 10 bases between them. The CDR3 is 14 residues long. Notes on this clonotype: Its specificity is unknown.

Carried by the TCR beta cDNA libraries were unique molecular identifiers. From about 1 to 10 million T cells, 400,000 to 550,000 cDNA molecules were obtained. From the PCR reads, TCRdb called clonotypes with MiXCR, one entry per CDR3 protein. The data hold 550,000 to 700,000 distinct CDR3 sequences, with roughly 40% observed a single time. The chain recombines TRBV7-9 with TRBJ2-7, with D maybe TRBD2 (5 bases). The sequenced sample was blood. The origin of this receptor is a girl under 18 with multiple sclerosis. CDR3 loop: CASSLDKRVYEQYF. CDR3 nucleotide sequence: TGTGCCAGCAGCTTAGACAAGAGGGTCTACGAGCAGTACTTC.